This TCR beta chain originates from a study of cytomegalovirus exposure and HLA in healthy donors. Study-level points and caveats: Across donors, presence/absence analyses took sequencing depth to be roughly uniform.

This clone was seen only a few times. No antigen is known for it. The donors (healthy individuals) were bone marrow donors. Germline assignment: CDR1 MNHEY and CDR2 SVGAGI. The CDR3 runs to 14 residues. Trimming pared 4 bases from V and 4 bases from J, leaving 13 bases between. PCR used 60 Vbeta primers and 13 Jbeta primers. Sequencing used immunoSEQ multiplex PCR; TCRdb keeps in-frame clones, though not all of them. The table lists about 190,000 clones, roughly 81% of them singletons. This chain uses TRBV6-5 with TRBJ1-1; possible D gene TRBD1, 6 bases. The clonotype originates from a woman aged 25 to 39 in good health and CMV-seropositive. Input material: PBMCs. CDR3 loop: CASSFRGRSTEAFF. In nucleotides, the CDR3 is TGTGCCAGCAGTTTCAGGGGTAGGTCCACTGAAGCTTTCTTT.